The TCR beta chain under discussion was sequenced for a study of human T cells and chemical hapten exposure. Broader study findings: DPC sensitization left the count of TCRs above 1 in 1000 unchanged.

This clonotype was detected many times. Its antigen remains unknown. Described time point: healthy volunteer bleed at 2 weeks. Researchers extracted total RNA from unfractionated whole blood. In the library, unique molecular identifiers were attached to individual cDNA molecules. TCRdb processed the RACE reads anew with MiXCR; each CDR3 protein has one entry. Here the sample spans around 130,000 distinct CDR3 sequences, about 9.4% being singletons. This receptor was taken from a male donor in good health. Some clones in this sample may be carry-over from other donors' samples. The sample consisted of whole blood.

The CDR3 is CASSLGKSPLHF. CDR3 DNA sequence: TGTGCCAGCAGCTTAGGAAAATCACCCCTCCACTTT. This chain uses TRBV7-9 with TRBJ1-6, with D unresolved. This CDR3 region has 12 residues. With 1 base removed from V and 10 bases from J, the gap between germline ends came to 5 bases. Germline V gene data show CDR1 as SEHNR and CDR2 as FQNEAQ (reference sequence). Full variable domain (remainder filled in from reference TRBV7-9 and TRBJ1-6): DTGVSQNPRHKITKRGQNVTFRCDPISEHNRLYWYRQTLGQGPEFLTYFQNEAQLEKSRLLSDRFSAERPKGSFSTLEIQRTEQGDSAMYLCASSLGKSPLHFGNGTRLTVT.